This T cell receptor (beta chain) was retrieved from a study of Ad26.COV2.S vaccination and SARS-CoV-2 variants. CDR1 and CDR2 from the germline V gene are PRHDT and FYEKMQ (reference sequence). V was clipped by 5 bases and J by 6 bases, with 11 bases between them. The CDR3 extends over 13 amino acids. Treatment described: 15 to 20 received Ad26.COV2.S at low or high dose, single or two shots; about five received placebo; per-sample allocation not given. Sample collection was performed on day 63 after the first vaccine or placebo injection. This clone was recorded only once. Some clones are missing from TCRdb's copy, which holds only in-frame ones; the method was immunoSEQ multiplex PCR. The sample has 440,000 or so clones; roughly nine tenths are singletons.

Sequences were derived from peripheral blood, sampled in a trial of Ad26.COV2.S vaccine versus placebo. The J gene is TRBJ2-1, the V gene TRBV13; no definite D call. This clonotype was sampled from a person aged 18-60 years who received the Ad26.COV2.S COVID-19 vaccine or a placebo. The CDR3 DNA sequence: TGTGCCAGCAGCCCCCCGGCCACCAATGAGCAGTTCTTC. Its protein product is CASSPPATNEQFF. The full variable domain, completed using reference TRBV13 and TRBJ2-1, is AAGVIQSPRHLIKEKRETATLKCYPIPRHDTVYWYQQGPGQDPQFLISFYEKMQSDKGSIPDRFSAQQFSDYHSELNMSSLELGDSALYFCASSPPATNEQFFGPGTRLTVL.